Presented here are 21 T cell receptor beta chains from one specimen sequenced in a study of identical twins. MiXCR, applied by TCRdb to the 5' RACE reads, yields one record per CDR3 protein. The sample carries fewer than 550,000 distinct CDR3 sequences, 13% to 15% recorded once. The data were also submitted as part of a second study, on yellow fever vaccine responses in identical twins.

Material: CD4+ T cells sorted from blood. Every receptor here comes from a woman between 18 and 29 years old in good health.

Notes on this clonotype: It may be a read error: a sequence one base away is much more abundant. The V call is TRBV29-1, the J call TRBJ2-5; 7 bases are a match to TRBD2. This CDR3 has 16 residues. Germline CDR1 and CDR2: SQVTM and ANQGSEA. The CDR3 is CRVERARSGMQETQYF. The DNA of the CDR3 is TGCAGAGTTGAACGGGCACGAAGCGGGATGCAAGAGACCCAGTACTTC.

The CDR3 reads CATSQDLKDREIYEQYV. The CDR3 nucleotides are TGTGCCACCTCCCAAGATTTGAAGGACAGGGAGATCTACGAGCAGTACGTC. V is TRBV3-1 and J is TRBJ2-7; 8 nucleotides match TRBD1. The CDR3 is made up of 17 amino acids. V was clipped by 10 bases and J by 3 bases; unmatched bases: 20. Germline lookup yields CDR1 LGHDT and CDR2 YNNKEL (reference sequence).

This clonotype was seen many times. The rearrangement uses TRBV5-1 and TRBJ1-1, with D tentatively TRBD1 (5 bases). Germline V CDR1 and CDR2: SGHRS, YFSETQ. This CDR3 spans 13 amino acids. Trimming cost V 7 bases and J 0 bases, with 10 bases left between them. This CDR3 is CASRREVNTEAFF. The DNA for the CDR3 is TGCGCCAGCCGCAGGGAGGTGAACACTGAAGCTTTCTTT.

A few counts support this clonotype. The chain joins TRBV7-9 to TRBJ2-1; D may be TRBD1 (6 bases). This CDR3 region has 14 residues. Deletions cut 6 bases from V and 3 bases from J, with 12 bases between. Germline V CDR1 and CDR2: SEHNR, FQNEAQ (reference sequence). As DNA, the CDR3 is TGTGCCAGCAGGTGGGACACTTTCTACAATGAGCAGTTCTTC. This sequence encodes CASRWDTFYNEQFF.

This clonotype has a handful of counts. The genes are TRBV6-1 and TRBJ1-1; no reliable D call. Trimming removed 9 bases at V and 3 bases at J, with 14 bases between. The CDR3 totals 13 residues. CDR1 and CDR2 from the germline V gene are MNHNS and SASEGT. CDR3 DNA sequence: TGTGCCAGTCTCGGGCAGTTGTACACTGAAGCTTTCTTT. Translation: CASLGQLYTEAFF.

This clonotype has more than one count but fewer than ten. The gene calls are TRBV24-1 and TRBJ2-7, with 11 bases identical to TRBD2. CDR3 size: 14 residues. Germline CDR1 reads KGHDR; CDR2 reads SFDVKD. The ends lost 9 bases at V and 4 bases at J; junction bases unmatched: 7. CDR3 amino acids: CATESRTSGYEQYF. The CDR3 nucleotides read TGTGCCACCGAAAGCCGGACTAGCGGGTACGAGCAGTACTTC.

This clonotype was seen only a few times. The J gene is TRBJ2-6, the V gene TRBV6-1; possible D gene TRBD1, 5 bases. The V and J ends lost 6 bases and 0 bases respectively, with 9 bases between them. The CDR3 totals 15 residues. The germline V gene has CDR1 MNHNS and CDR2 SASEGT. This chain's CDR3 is CASRDTASGANVLTF. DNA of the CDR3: TGTGCCAGCAGGGACACAGCCTCTGGGGCCAACGTCCTGACTTTC.

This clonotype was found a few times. The chain's CDR3 is CASSSWRQGNQPQHF. For the CDR3, the DNA is TGTGCCAGTAGCTCCTGGAGACAGGGAAATCAGCCCCAGCATTTT. The chain links TRBV19 to TRBJ1-5; 7 nucleotides line up with TRBD1. Germline assignment: CDR1 LNHDA and CDR2 SQIVND (reference sequence). V lost 6 bases to trimming and J lost 4 bases; unmatched junction nucleotides: 9. The CDR3 loop spans 15 amino acids.

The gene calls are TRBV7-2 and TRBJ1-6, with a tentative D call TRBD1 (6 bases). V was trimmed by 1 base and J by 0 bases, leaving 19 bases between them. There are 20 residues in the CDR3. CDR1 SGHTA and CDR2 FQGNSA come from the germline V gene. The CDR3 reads CASSLGVSGASSSYNSPLHF. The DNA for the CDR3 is TGTGCCAGCAGCTTAGGGGTCTCGGGGGCCTCTAGCTCCTATAATTCACCCCTCCACTTT.

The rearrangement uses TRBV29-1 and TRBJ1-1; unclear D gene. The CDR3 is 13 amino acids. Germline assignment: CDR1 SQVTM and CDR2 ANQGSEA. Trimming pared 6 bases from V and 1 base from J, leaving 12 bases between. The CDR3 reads CSVNGGGNTEAFF. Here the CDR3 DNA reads TGCAGCGTGAACGGCGGCGGGAACACTGAAGCTTTCTTT.

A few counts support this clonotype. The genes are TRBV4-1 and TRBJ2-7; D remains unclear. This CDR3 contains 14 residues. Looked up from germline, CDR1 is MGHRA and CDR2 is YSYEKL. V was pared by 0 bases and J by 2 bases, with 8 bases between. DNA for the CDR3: TGCGCCAGCAGCCAAGATATAACGGCCTACGAGCAGTACTTC. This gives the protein CASSQDITAYEQYF.

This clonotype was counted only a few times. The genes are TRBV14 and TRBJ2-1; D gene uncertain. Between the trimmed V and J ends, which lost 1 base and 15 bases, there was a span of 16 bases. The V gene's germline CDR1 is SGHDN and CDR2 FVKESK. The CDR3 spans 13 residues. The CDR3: CASSQAGTSRAFF. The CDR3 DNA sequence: TGTGCCAGCAGCCAAGCTGGTACCAGTCGTGCGTTCTTC.

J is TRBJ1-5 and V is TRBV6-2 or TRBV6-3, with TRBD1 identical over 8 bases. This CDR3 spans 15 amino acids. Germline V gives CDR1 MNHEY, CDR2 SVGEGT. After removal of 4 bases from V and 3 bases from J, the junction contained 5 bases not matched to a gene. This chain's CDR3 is CASSSDRGFNQPQHF. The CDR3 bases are TGTGCCAGCAGTTCCGACAGGGGTTTCAATCAGCCCCAGCATTTT.

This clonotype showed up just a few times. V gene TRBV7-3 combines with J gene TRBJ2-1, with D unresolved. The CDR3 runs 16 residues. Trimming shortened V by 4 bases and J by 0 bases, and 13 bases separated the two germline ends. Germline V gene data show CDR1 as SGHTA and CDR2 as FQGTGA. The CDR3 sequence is CASSSAHMGSYNEQFF. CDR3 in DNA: TGTGCCAGCAGCTCCGCTCACATGGGCTCCTACAATGAGCAGTTCTTC.

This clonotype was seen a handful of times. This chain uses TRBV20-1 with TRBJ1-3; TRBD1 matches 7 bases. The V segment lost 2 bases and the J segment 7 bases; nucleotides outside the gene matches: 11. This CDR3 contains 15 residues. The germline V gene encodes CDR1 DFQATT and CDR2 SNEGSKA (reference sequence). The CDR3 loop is CSARPTGVGWNTIYF. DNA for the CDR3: TGCAGTGCTAGACCCACAGGGGTTGGGTGGAACACCATATATTTT.

CDR3 protein: CASSPLGQGNNSPLHF. The DNA of the CDR3 is TGTGCCAGCAGCCCCCTGGGGCAGGGTAATAATTCACCCCTCCACTTT. The chain combines TRBV14 with TRBJ1-6; maybe TRBD1 (5 bases). Trimming shortened V by 4 bases and J by 5 bases, and 15 bases separated the two germline ends. CDR1 SGHDN and CDR2 FVKESK come from the germline V gene. The CDR3 runs 16 residues.

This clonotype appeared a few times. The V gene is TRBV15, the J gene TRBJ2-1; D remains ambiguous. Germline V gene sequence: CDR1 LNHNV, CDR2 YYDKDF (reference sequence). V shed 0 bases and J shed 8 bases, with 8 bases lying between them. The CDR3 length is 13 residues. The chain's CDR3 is CATSRDLGYEQFF. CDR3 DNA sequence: TGTGCCACCAGCAGAGATCTGGGGTATGAGCAGTTCTTC. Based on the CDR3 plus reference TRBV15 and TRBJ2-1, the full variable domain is DAMVIQNPRYQVTQFGKPVTLSCSQTLNHNVMYWYQQKSSQAPKLLFHYYDKDFNNEADTPDNFQSRRPNTSFCFLDIRSPGLGDTAMYLCATSRDLGYEQFFGPGTRLTVL.

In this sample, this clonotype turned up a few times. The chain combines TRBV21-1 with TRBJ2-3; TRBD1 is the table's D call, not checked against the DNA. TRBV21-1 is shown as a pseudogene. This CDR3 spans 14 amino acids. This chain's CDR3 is CASSVQGSTDTQYF. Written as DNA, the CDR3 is TGTGCCAGCAGCGTACAGGGGTCCACAGATACGCAGTATTTT.

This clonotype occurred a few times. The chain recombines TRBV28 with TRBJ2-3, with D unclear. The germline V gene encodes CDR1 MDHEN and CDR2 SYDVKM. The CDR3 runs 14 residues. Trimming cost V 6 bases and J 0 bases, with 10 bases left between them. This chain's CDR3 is CASSRFRSTDTQYF. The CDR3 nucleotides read TGTGCCAGCAGCCGGTTCAGGAGCACAGATACGCAGTATTTT. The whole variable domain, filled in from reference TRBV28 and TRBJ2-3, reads DVKVTQSSRYLVKRTGEKVFLECVQDMDHENMFWYRQDPGLGLRLIYFSYDVKMKEKGDIPEGYSVSREKKERFSLILESASTNQTSMYLCASSRFRSTDTQYFGPGTRLTVL.

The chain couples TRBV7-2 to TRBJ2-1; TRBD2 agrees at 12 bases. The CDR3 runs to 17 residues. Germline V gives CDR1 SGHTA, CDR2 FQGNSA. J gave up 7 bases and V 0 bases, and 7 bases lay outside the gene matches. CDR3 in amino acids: CASSLAQTSGSSNEQFF. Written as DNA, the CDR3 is TGTGCCAGCAGCTTAGCGCAGACTAGCGGGAGCAGTAATGAGCAGTTCTTC.

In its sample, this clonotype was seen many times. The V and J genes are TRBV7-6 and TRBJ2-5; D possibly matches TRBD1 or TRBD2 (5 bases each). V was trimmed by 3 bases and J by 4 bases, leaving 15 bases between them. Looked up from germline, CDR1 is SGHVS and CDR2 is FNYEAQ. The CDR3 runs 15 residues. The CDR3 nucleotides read TGTGCCAGCAGCTTGGGGACGTTAAGAGGAGAGACCCAGTACTTC. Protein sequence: CASSLGTLRGETQYF.